This TCR beta chain derives from a study of beta chain features in type 1 diabetes. As concerns this clone: Its specificity is not known.

Findings and limits, study-wide: In the patient group, naive, central memory and Treg TCRB repertoires seemed more alike than in the healthy donor group. Any HLA-type effect on TCRB rearrangement remained unresolved here.

Sequencing targeted expressed TCRB transcripts, as all isolated RNA had been reverse transcribed. Sequenced by immunoSEQ multiplex PCR; TCRdb stores in-frame clones only, minus some. Here the sample spans under 450,000 clones, around 14% being singletons. Per donor, one heparinised blood draw averaged roughly 120 mL. Sequenced input: naive CD4+ T cells from blood. This receptor was obtained from a man aged 25 to 40 in good health.

CDR3 DNA sequence: TGTGCCATCAGTGCGGCCCCGGGACTAGACCTAGGGGAGCAGTTCTTC. Protein sequence: CAISAAPGLDLGEQFF. The V gene is TRBV10-3, the J gene TRBJ2-1, with TRBD2 matching over 8 bases. The CDR3 runs 16 residues. V lost 4 bases and J lost 10; bases outside the gene matches: 15. Germline CDR1 and CDR2: ENHRY and SYGVKD.